The 14 T cell receptor beta chains below all came from one sample that was sequenced in a study of blood T cell repertoires in COVID-19 (dated by TCRdb to about 2020). Libraries were built with the immunoSEQ multiplex PCR assay. TCRdb holds this immuneACCESS table with in-frame rearrangements only. Some clones are missing; in checked studies, unresolved V genes explain under half, and the rest has no known cause. For this sample there are about 250,000 clones; about 88% appear just once. Around 2.2% of the sample is in the top ten clones. Input material: peripheral blood. The receptor source for this set is a woman between 40 and 55 years old who had recovered from COVID-19.

This clone was seen many times. The chain combines TRBV7-6 with TRBJ2-7; 11 bases agree with TRBD2. Germline CDR1 SGHVS, CDR2 FNYEAQ. Trimming cost V 4 bases and J 3 bases; bases outside gene matches: 5. The CDR3 spans 15 residues. CDR3 protein: CASSSGLAEIYEQYF. In DNA, the CDR3 is TGTGCCAGCAGCTCGGGACTAGCGGAAATCTACGAGCAGTACTTC.

This chain links TRBV7-2 with TRBJ2-5; D call uncertain. V shed 0 bases and J shed 1 base, with 6 bases lying between them. The CDR3 totals 14 residues. Looked up from germline, CDR1 is SGHTA and CDR2 is FQGNSA. CDR3 amino acids: CASSLAGTQETQYF. CDR3 DNA sequence: TGTGCCAGCAGCTTAGCGGGCACCCAAGAGACCCAGTACTTC.

The J gene is TRBJ1-4, the V gene TRBV24-1; 10 bases map to TRBD1. CDR3 length equals 15 residues. In germline, CDR1 is KGHDR, CDR2 SFDVKD. V lost 4 bases to trimming and J lost 7 bases; unmatched junction nucleotides: 5. The CDR3 nucleotides read TGTGCCACCAGTGACCCGACAGGGGGCAGTGAAAAACTGTTTTTT. It translates to CATSDPTGGSEKLFF.

This rearrangement joins TRBV18 to TRBJ2-7; 7 nucleotides line up with TRBD2. The CDR3 contains 15 residues. J was trimmed by 2 bases and V by 6 bases; bases with no gene match: 10. From germline, CDR1 is KGHSH and CDR2 LQKENI. CDR3 protein: CASSLTSEPTYEQYF. For the CDR3, the DNA is TGTGCCAGCTCCCTAACTAGCGAACCAACCTACGAGCAGTACTTC. Full variable domain (rest looked up from reference TRBV18 and TRBJ2-7): NAGVMQNPRHLVRRRGQEARLRCSPMKGHSHVYWYRQLPEEGLKFMVYLQKENIIDESGMPKERFSAEFPKEGPSILRIQQVVRGDSAAYFCASSLTSEPTYEQYFGPGTRLTVT.

The rearrangement joins TRBV28 to TRBJ1-5, with 7 positions matching TRBD1. This CDR3 is 13 amino acids long. The J segment lost 4 bases and the V segment lost 4 bases, leaving 1 base of the junction unmatched. Germline V gene lookup returns CDR1 MDHEN and CDR2 SYDVKM. CDR3 nucleotide sequence: TGTGCCAGCAGTTGGACAGGAAATCAGCCCCAGCATTTT. Translation: CASSWTGNQPQHF.

The DNA for the CDR3 is TGTGCCAGCAGCTTATCTAGCAACCGCCAAGAGACCCAGTACTTC. Protein product: CASSLSSNRQETQYF. The rearrangement links TRBV7-3 to TRBJ2-5, with D possibly being TRBD2 (5 bases). Germline lookup yields CDR1 SGHTA and CDR2 FQGTGA. The V end lost 2 bases, the J end lost 1 base, and 11 bases lay between the germline ends. This CDR3 comprises 15 residues.

This clone was seen a handful of times. This chain joins TRBV7-8 and TRBJ2-7; 11 nucleotides match TRBD2. The ends lost 5 bases at V and 2 bases at J; junction bases unmatched: 5. The CDR3 totals 15 residues. Germline V gene data show CDR1 as SGHVS and CDR2 as FQNEAQ. The CDR3: CASSLTSGITYEQYF. The CDR3 nucleotides are TGTGCCAGCAGCCTGACTAGCGGGATAACCTACGAGCAGTACTTC.

V and J are TRBV7-2 and TRBJ2-3; D unclear. The V and J ends lost 7 bases and 2 bases respectively, with 16 bases between them. The germline CDR1 and CDR2 sequences are SGHTA and FQGNSA. The CDR3 covers 15 residues. In nucleotides, the CDR3 is TGTGCCAGCAAAGACTTTTCCGCCCCCACAGATACGCAGTATTTT. As protein: CASKDFSAPTDTQYF.

This CDR3 is CASSSGGTYEQYF. The CDR3 coding sequence is TGTGCCAGCAGTAGCGGGGGGACCTACGAGCAGTACTTC. The chain links TRBV2 to TRBJ2-7, with 9 bases that match TRBD2. Germline assignment: CDR1 SNHLY and CDR2 FYNNEI. Trimming took 5 bases from V and 2 from J; bases not matched to a gene: 1. The CDR3 loop spans 13 amino acids.

The rearrangement joins TRBV9 to TRBJ2-1; 10 nucleotides line up with TRBD2. The CDR3 is 18 residues long. V trimming: 0 bases; J trimming: 9 bases; junction bases outside the gene matches: 15. The germline V gene encodes CDR1 SGDLS and CDR2 YYNGEE. This CDR3 reads CASSVGPLASGSGGEQFF. CDR3 bases: TGTGCCAGCAGCGTAGGGCCCCTGGCTAGCGGGAGTGGTGGTGAGCAGTTCTTC. Together with reference TRBV9 and TRBJ2-1, the CDR3 gives the full variable domain: DSGVTQTPKHLITATGQRVTLRCSPRSGDLSVYWYQQSLDQGLQFLIQYYNGEERAKGNILERFSAQQFPDLHSELNLSSLELGDSALYFCASSVGPLASGSGGEQFFGPGTRLTVL.

The chain links TRBV28 to TRBJ1-5, with a possible D match to TRBD1 (6 bases). The CDR3 spans 16 residues. CDR1 MDHEN and CDR2 SYDVKM come from the germline V gene. V shed 3 bases and J shed 0 bases, with 12 bases lying between them. The CDR3 DNA reads TGTGCCAGCAGTTTGGGGGGGGGCTATAGCAATCAGCCCCAGCATTTT. This sequence encodes CASSLGGGYSNQPQHF.

The chain links TRBV7-9 to TRBJ2-4; the D gene is possibly TRBD2 (6 bases). From germline, CDR1 is SEHNR and CDR2 FQNEAQ (reference sequence). CDR3 length: 16 amino acids. The V end lost 5 bases, the J end lost 3 bases, and 17 bases lay between the germline ends. CDR3 loop: CASSPFGGTVKNIQYF. The CDR3, as DNA: TGTGCCAGCAGCCCATTCGGGGGAACGGTCAAAAACATTCAGTACTTC.

The chain carries TRBV9 and TRBJ2-3; TRBD2 agrees at 9 bases. Germline-derived CDR1 and CDR2 are SGDLS and YYNGEE. The CDR3 runs to 15 residues. V was pared by 0 bases and J by 5 bases, with 4 bases of the junction left unmatched. The CDR3 region has the DNA TGTGCCAGCAGCGTAGCGGGACTAGCCAGAGATACGCAGTATTTT. Residues: CASSVAGLARDTQYF.

This chain uses TRBV15 with TRBJ2-1; D is unresolved. V lost 0 bases and J lost 10, with 7 bases in between. From germline, CDR1 is LNHNV and CDR2 YYDKDF (reference sequence). This CDR3 region has 12 residues. The CDR3 DNA follows: TGTGCCACCAGCAGAGATCGGAGAGAGCAGTTCTTC. Its translation is CATSRDRREQFF.